A single sample gave rise to the 20 T cell receptor beta chains below, sequenced in a study of shared clonotypes between healthy human individuals. Here immunoSEQ multiplex PCR was the method, and the copy in TCRdb shows in-frame clones only, minus some. This table has around 2.5 million clones, 93% appearing once. The sample consisted of naive CD4+ T cells from PBMCs. Sample subset: CD45RA+ positively selected. The receptors originated from a man aged 18-30 years in good health. Some clones in this sample may be carry-over from other donors' samples.

The rearrangement uses TRBV6-1 and TRBJ2-3, with no clear D. The CDR3 loop spans 14 amino acids. V shed 2 bases and J shed 6 bases, with 12 bases lying between them. Germline V gene sequence: CDR1 MNHNS, CDR2 SASEGT. The CDR3 DNA reads TGTGCCAGCAGTGAAAAGGCTCTCGTGGATACGCAGTATTTT. Protein: CASSEKALVDTQYF.

The chain employs TRBV21-1 and TRBJ1-2; the D segment call TRBD1 is taken from the table without a DNA check. TRBV21-1 is listed as a pseudogene. CDR3 length equals 15 residues. DNA of the CDR3: TGTGCCAGCAGCACCCGGGACAGGGTATCCGGCGGCTACACCTTC. The encoded protein is CASSTRDRVSGGYTF.

The rearrangement joins TRBV11-2 to TRBJ2-3, with D hard to call. Germline V gene lookup returns CDR1 SGHAT and CDR2 FQNNGV. CDR3 length equals 14 residues. V lost 2 bases to trimming and J lost 2 bases, with 8 bases between them. The CDR3, as DNA: TGTGCCAGCAGCTTAAACAGCTACACAGATACGCAGTATTTT. This translates into CASSLNSYTDTQYF.

The gene calls are TRBV7-2 and TRBJ1-6; TRBD1 agrees at 10 bases. Germline lookup yields CDR1 SGHTA and CDR2 FQGNSA. The CDR3 extends over 18 amino acids. J gave up 2 bases and V 5 bases, and 9 bases lay outside the gene matches. The CDR3 spells CASSPRDRGSAYNSPLHF. Here the CDR3 DNA reads TGTGCCAGCAGCCCAAGGGACAGGGGAAGCGCCTATAATTCACCCCTCCACTTT.

The genes are TRBV28 and TRBJ2-3; tentatively, D is TRBD2 (5 bases). Trimming stripped 5 bases from V and 2 bases from J, with 8 bases between. Per germline, CDR1 MDHEN and CDR2 SYDVKM. The CDR3 loop spans 13 amino acids. CDR3 nucleotides: TGTGCCAGCAGTAACGGGGACACAGATACGCAGTATTTT. This gives the protein CASSNGDTDTQYF.

This rearrangement joins TRBV5-4 to TRBJ2-5; maybe TRBD2 (6 bases). This CDR3 spans 15 amino acids. The germline V and J ends were trimmed by 4 bases and 2 bases, with 15 bases remaining between them. The V gene's germline CDR1 is SGHNT and CDR2 YYREEE (reference sequence). CDR3 in DNA: TGTGCCAGCAGCCCCACACTTGGGGGGCAAGAGACCCAGTACTTC. This codes for CASSPTLGGQETQYF.

V is TRBV7-2 and J is TRBJ1-4; tentatively, D is TRBD1 (5 bases). The CDR3 consists of 15 residues. With 1 base removed from V and 8 bases from J, the gap between germline ends came to 14 bases. In germline, CDR1 is SGHTA, CDR2 FQGNSA. The CDR3 is CASSLGGRSAEKLFF. The DNA of the CDR3 is TGTGCCAGCAGCTTAGGGGGCAGATCGGCGGAAAAACTGTTTTTT.

CDR3 in amino acids: CASSPQGRGEKLFF. The CDR3 region has the DNA TGTGCCAGCAGCCCACAGGGGAGAGGTGAAAAACTGTTTTTT. V is TRBV7-2 and J is TRBJ1-4, with 7 bases identical to TRBD1. CDR3 size: 14 residues. Germline trimming cut 5 bases from V and 7 bases from J; bases unmatched to any gene: 7. CDR1 is SGHTA and CDR2 is FQGNSA in the germline V gene.

This rearrangement joins TRBV7-9 to TRBJ1-2; the D gene is possibly TRBD1 (6 bases). The germline V and J ends were trimmed by 3 bases and 8 bases, with 19 bases remaining between them. The length of the CDR3 is 15 residues. CDR1 is SEHNR, CDR2 FQNEAQ, per germline (reference sequence). In DNA form, the CDR3 reads TGTGCCAGCAGCTTTTCTGGCGGGGGCGCGGAGGGCTACACCTTC. This translates into CASSFSGGGAEGYTF.

The rearrangement uses TRBV7-3 and TRBJ2-1; no clear D gene. This CDR3 contains 16 residues. CDR1 SGHTA and CDR2 FQGTGA come from the germline V gene. The V gene lost 3 bases and the J gene lost 0 bases, with 12 bases spanning the gap. This CDR3 is CASSFSTPSSYNEQFF. For the CDR3, the DNA is TGTGCCAGCAGCTTTAGTACGCCAAGCTCCTACAATGAGCAGTTCTTC. Full variable domain (outside the CDR3, taken from reference TRBV7-3 and TRBJ2-1): GAGVSQTPSNKVTEKGKYVELRCDPISGHTALYWYRQSLGQGPEFLIYFQGTGAADDSGLPNDRFFAVRPEGSVSTLKIQRTERGDSAVYLCASSFSTPSSYNEQFFGPGTRLTVL.

This rearrangement joins TRBV29-1 to TRBJ2-5; maybe TRBD1 (5 bases). The V gene's germline CDR1 is SQVTM and CDR2 ANQGSEA. V lost 0 bases and J 3 bases, leaving 8 bases between the germline ends. This CDR3 has 13 amino acids. The CDR3 region has the DNA TGCAGCGTTGAAGATGCAGGGAAAGAGACCCAGTACTTC. Translating it yields CSVEDAGKETQYF. The full variable domain, with the rest looked up from reference TRBV29-1 and TRBJ2-5, is SAVISQKPSRDICQRGTSLTIQCQVDSQVTMMFWYRQQPGQSLTLIATANQGSEATYESGFVIDKFPISRPNLTFSTLTVSNMSPEDSSIYLCSVEDAGKETQYFGPGTRLLVL.

This sequence joins TRBV5-1 and TRBJ2-5, with TRBD2 matching over 8 bases. CDR1 is SGHRS and CDR2 is YFSETQ in the germline V gene. The CDR3 is 17 residues long. The junction had 15 bases not matched to a gene; V was cut back by 2 bases and J by 6 bases. The CDR3 DNA reads TGCGCCAGCAGCTTTACGGGAGGGTCGAGGGTTAGGCAGACCCAGTACTTC. Protein sequence: CASSFTGGSRVRQTQYF.

This clone was observed once. The chain links TRBV7-2 to TRBJ1-3, with 7 bases aligning to TRBD1. The length of the CDR3 is 18 residues. CDR1 and CDR2 (germline): SGHTA, FQGNSA. V was pared by 2 bases and J by 4 bases, with 14 bases of the junction left unmatched. The CDR3 loop reads CASSLRGGGLLGGNTIYF. CDR3 sequence (DNA): TGTGCCAGCAGCTTACGGGGAGGGGGCCTCCTCGGAGGAAACACCATATATTTT.

This chain connects TRBV29-1 to TRBJ2-3, with D perhaps being TRBD1 or TRBD2 (5 bases each). Trimming stripped 8 bases from V and 3 bases from J, with 15 bases between. Germline-derived CDR1 and CDR2 are SQVTM and ANQGSEA. The CDR3 spans 13 residues. This CDR3 is CSSTEGPTDTQYF. CDR3 coding DNA: TGCAGCTCTACTGAGGGACCAACAGATACGCAGTATTTT.

CDR3 protein: CASSRLPGSETQYF. In DNA form, the CDR3 reads TGTGCCAGCAGTCGGCTTCCAGGGAGTGAGACCCAGTACTTC. V usage is TRBV27 and J usage is TRBJ2-5; D may be TRBD1 or TRBD2 (5 bases each). This CDR3 spans 14 amino acids. CDR1 MNHEY and CDR2 SMNVEV come from the germline V gene (reference sequence). Deletions cut 5 bases from V and 5 bases from J, with 15 bases between.

This clone showed up just a few times. The rearrangement joins TRBV5-1 to TRBJ1-1, with D unresolved. Trimming cost V 0 bases and J 3 bases, with 15 bases left between them. The CDR3 contains 16 residues. Germline V gene sequence: CDR1 SGHRS, CDR2 YFSETQ. The CDR3 is CASSLVPAKRDTEAFF. CDR3 DNA: TGCGCCAGCAGCTTGGTTCCCGCAAAGAGGGACACTGAAGCTTTCTTT.

With respect to this clone: The same CDR3 arises from other DNA sequences in this sample as well. V usage is TRBV18 and J usage is TRBJ2-1, with 11 bases lining up with TRBD2. V lost 3 bases, J lost 4 bases, and 2 bases stayed unmatched. CDR3 length: 15 amino acids. Germline CDR1 is KGHSH and CDR2 is LQKENI. In DNA form, the CDR3 reads TGTGCCAGCTCACCGGGACTAGCGGATTACAATGAGCAGTTCTTC. Translated, it gives CASSPGLADYNEQFF.

This chain joins TRBV28 and TRBJ2-5, with D perhaps TRBD1 (5 bases). The CDR3 is made up of 17 amino acids. Germline assignment: CDR1 MDHEN and CDR2 SYDVKM. Trimming cost V 3 bases and J 2 bases, with 19 bases left between them. The CDR3 is CASSLGFGRVRQETQYF. The CDR3 coding sequence is TGTGCCAGCAGTTTGGGTTTCGGCAGGGTGAGGCAAGAGACCCAGTACTTC.

A remark on this clone: This CDR3 is also generated by other DNA sequences in the sample. The chain links TRBV5-1 to TRBJ2-3; D is undetermined. Germline CDR1 reads SGHRS; CDR2 reads YFSETQ. V lost 2 bases and J 4 bases, leaving 5 bases between the germline ends. This CDR3 is built from 12 residues. The CDR3 region has the DNA TGCGCCAGCAGCTTCTCCGCAGATACGCAGTATTTT. The encoded protein is CASSFSADTQYF.

V is TRBV5-5 and J is TRBJ2-7; D uncertain. The ends were cut back, 0 bases at V and 3 bases at J, with 16 bases in the middle. Germline CDR1 reads SGHKS; CDR2 reads YYEKEE (reference sequence). CDR3 length: 16 residues. For the CDR3, the DNA is TGTGCCAGCAGCTTGGCCCCGGGTGGAATTGGCTACGAGCAGTACTTC. As protein: CASSLAPGGIGYEQYF.